Listed below are T cell receptor beta chains from one sample, sequenced in a study of blood T cell repertoires in COVID-19. This table comes from immunoSEQ multiplex PCR, and its TCRdb copy is limited to in-frame clones, with some not included. The sample lists some 300,000 clones, 88% occurring once. Sequenced sample: PBMCs or T cells enriched from blood (not recorded which). The receptor set was obtained from a woman aged 25-40 years who had recovered from COVID-19. Both conserved end residues are part of each CDR3. The D gene is left open where the match is weak.

j_gene,d_gene,v_gene,CDR3aa
TRBJ2-4,TRBD2,TRBV7-9,CASSFQGRGDIQYF
TRBJ2-7,TRBD2,TRBV5-1,CASSPGLAGGLDEQYF
TRBJ1-6,.,TRBV20-1,CSARLSPLHF
TRBJ1-5,TRBD1,TRBV7-2,CASTPSLGQGVLQPQHF
TRBJ2-5,TRBD1,TRBV27,CASSPPPYRGRGRTQYF
TRBJ2-1,.,TRBV10-3,CAISPALGHNEQFF
TRBJ2-5,TRBD2,TRBV7-2,CASSFQRGGGETQYF
TRBJ2-2,.,TRBV5-4,CASSPTPGGGTGELFF
TRBJ1-2,.,TRBV5-1,CASSLVSGGHSTNYGYTF
TRBJ2-5,.,TRBV9,CASRKNLGERETQYF
TRBJ1-6,TRBD1,TRBV5-6,CASSADRGLTNVDSPLHF
TRBJ1-2,TRBD1,TRBV7-6,CASSLQGGRIGYGYTF
TRBJ2-7,.,TRBV3-1/TRBV3-2,CASSQYPGLYEQYF
TRBJ2-7,.,TRBV27,CASSLKAHYYEQYF
TRBJ2-1,.,TRBV7-8,CASSVYTPETVYYNEQFF
TRBJ2-7,TRBD1,TRBV27,CASSPRTGPYEQYF
TRBJ1-6,.,TRBV27,CASSLRSGYNSPLHF
TRBJ1-2,.,TRBV5-6,CASSLNQGYGYTF
TRBJ1-2,.,TRBV6-5,CASSYSFRVYYGYTF
TRBJ1-2,TRBD1,TRBV24-1,CATSDPGQGRYTF
TRBJ2-1,TRBD2,TRBV10-3,CAISDLSGSSYNEQFF
TRBJ1-5,.,TRBV7-9,CASSLEGAVNQPQHF
TRBJ1-2,TRBD1,TRBV4-3,CASSQGTGGRVVYGYTF
TRBJ1-4,.,TRBV7-8,CASSFSGKYEKLFF
TRBJ1-2,.,TRBV6-5,CASIYSEGMSYGYTF
TRBJ1-2,.,TRBV7-9,CASSPRQVYGYTF
TRBJ2-3,TRBD2,TRBV13,CASSFRLAGGGTDTQYF
TRBJ2-7,.,TRBV4-3,CASSQELNSYEQYF
TRBJ1-1,.,TRBV2,CASSDGRQVPEAFF
TRBJ1-5,TRBD1,TRBV4-1,CASSQGRGVQPQHF
TRBJ1-1,TRBD1,TRBV13,CASSLGGGDSEAFF
TRBJ2-2,.,TRBV5-1,CASSLWFGGRKDTGELFF
TRBJ2-4,.,TRBV5-4,CASSLGGAKNIQYF
TRBJ1-2,TRBD1,TRBV27,CASSLQTPGQAVRGYTF
TRBJ1-5,.,TRBV30,CAWSVDRYQPQHF
TRBJ2-7,TRBD2,TRBV5-1,CASSYDGGRARDEQYF
TRBJ1-2,TRBD1,TRBV5-6,CASTDRVIVSNYGYTF
TRBJ2-7,.,TRBV7-9,CASSLDSPYEQYF
TRBJ2-7,TRBD1,TRBV7-9,CASSPGQGRGYEQYF
TRBJ1-1,TRBD1,TRBV7-3,CASSLTSGRGLHTEAFF
TRBJ1-5,.,TRBV28,CASRFGSRGVELSQHF
TRBJ1-1,.,TRBV30,CAWSVGGGTEAFF
TRBJ2-7,TRBD2,TRBV7-3,CASSSSGRPGGEQYF
TRBJ2-6,.,TRBV19,CASRLPGGSGANVLTF
TRBJ2-1,TRBD2,TRBV5-1,CASSFTSGRGGNEQFF
TRBJ1-1,.,TRBV11-3,CASSLGRGAAAFF
TRBJ1-4,.,TRBV11-2,CASSLERGGKLFF
TRBJ2-4,.,TRBV5-1,CASSPQTTLAKNIQYF
TRBJ2-2,.,TRBV2,CASSRSPNTGELFF
TRBJ1-4,.,TRBV5-1,CASSLVAGTNEKLFF
TRBJ1-6,.,TRBV3-1/TRBV3-2,CASSLGGNNSPLHF
TRBJ1-6,.,TRBV5-6,CASSLGIRGNSPLHF
TRBJ1-5,.,TRBV15,CATSRDGGDQPQHF
TRBJ1-2,TRBD1,TRBV19,CASSIEAGGLRAGYTF
TRBJ2-3,TRBD2,TRBV10-2,CASSEWLAGGPWSTDTQYF
TRBJ2-1,TRBD2,TRBV12-5,CASGFPDLLVAGGITFYNEQFF